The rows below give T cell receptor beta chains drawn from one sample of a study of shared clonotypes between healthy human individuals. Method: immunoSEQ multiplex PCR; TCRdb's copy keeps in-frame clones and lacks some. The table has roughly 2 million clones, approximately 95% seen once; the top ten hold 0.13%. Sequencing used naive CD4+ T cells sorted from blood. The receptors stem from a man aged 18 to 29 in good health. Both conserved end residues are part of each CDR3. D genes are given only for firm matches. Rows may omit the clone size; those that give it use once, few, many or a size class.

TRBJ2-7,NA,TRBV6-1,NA,TGTGCCAGCAGTGAAGTCTGGGACAAGGGCCACGAGCAGTACTTC,CASSEVWDKGHEQYF
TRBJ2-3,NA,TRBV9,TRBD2,TGTGCCAGCAGCCTCGGACTAGCGGGGAATACGCAGTATTTT,CASSLGLAGNTQYF
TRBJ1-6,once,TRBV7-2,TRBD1,TGTGCCAGCAGCTCGAGACAGGGCCATAATTCACCCCTCCACTTT,CASSSRQGHNSPLHF
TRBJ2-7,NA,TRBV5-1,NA,TGCGCCAGCAGCTTGGGACAGGTTAGCGCTAACTCCTACGAGCAGTACTTC,CASSLGQVSANSYEQYF
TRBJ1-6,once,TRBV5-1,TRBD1,TGCGCCAGCAGCTATACAGGGGTAGATTCACCCCTCCACTTT,CASSYTGVDSPLHF
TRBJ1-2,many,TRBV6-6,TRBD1,TGTGCCAGCAGTTACTCGCAGGGGGGAGGCTATGGCTACACCTTC,CASSYSQGGGYGYTF
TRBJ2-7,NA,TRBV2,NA,TGTGCCAGCGGGACATCGTACGAGCAGTACTTC,CASGTSYEQYF
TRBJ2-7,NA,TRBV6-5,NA,TGTGCCAGCAGCACCAGGGAGCAGCAGTACTTC,CASSTREQQYF
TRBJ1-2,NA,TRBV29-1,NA,TGCAGCGCGTTTCGAAATCCAACGCCGCACGACTATGGCTACACCTTC,CSAFRNPTPHDYGYTF
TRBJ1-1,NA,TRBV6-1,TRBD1,TGTGCCAGCCGGACAGGGGGTATGAACACTGAAGCTTTCTTT,CASRTGGMNTEAFF